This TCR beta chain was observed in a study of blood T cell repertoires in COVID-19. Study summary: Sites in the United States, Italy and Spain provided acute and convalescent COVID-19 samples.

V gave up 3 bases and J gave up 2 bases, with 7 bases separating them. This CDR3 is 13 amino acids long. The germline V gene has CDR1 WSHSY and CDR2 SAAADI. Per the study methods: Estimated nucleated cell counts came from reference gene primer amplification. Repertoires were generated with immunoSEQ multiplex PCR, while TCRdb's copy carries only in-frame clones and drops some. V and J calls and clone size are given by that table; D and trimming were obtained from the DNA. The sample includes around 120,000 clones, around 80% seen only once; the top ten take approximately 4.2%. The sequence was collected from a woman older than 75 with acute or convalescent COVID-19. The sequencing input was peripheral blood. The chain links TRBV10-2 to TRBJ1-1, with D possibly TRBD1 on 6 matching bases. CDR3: CASSDRGNTEAFF. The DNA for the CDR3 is TGCGCCAGCAGTGACAGGGGAAACACTGAAGCTTTCTTT.